The present T cell receptor (beta chain) was sequenced within a study of T cells expressing NK-cell markers. The germline CDR1 and CDR2 sequences are SGHRS and YFSETQ. This CDR3 spans 15 amino acids. TCRdb re-called the 5' RACE reads and shows each CDR3 protein once, DNA omitted. The sample has some 120,000 distinct CDR3 sequences, and its top ten clones hold around 18%. The V gene is TRBV5-1, the J gene TRBJ2-1; the TCRdb call, TRBD2, lacks DNA for checking. Sequenced sample: blood T cells: a sorted CD56 or NKG2C T cell subset, CD4+ or CD8+ T cells, or bulk PBMC T cells (not recorded which). This receptor was identified in a woman between 18 and 69 years old in good health. The CDR3 is CASLVESPPANEQFF.